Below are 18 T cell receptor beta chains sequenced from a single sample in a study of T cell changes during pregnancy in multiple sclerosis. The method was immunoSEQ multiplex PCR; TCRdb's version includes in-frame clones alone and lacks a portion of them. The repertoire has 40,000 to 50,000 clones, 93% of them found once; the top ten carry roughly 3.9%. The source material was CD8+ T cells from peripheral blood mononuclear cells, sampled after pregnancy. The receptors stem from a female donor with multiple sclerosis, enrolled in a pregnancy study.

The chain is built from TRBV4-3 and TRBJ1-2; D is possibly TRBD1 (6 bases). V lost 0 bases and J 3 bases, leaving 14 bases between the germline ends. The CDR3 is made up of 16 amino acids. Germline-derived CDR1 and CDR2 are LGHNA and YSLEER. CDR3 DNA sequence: TGCGCCAGCAGCCAAGATCGTGGCAGGGGATACTATGGCTACACCTTC. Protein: CASSQDRGRGYYGYTF.

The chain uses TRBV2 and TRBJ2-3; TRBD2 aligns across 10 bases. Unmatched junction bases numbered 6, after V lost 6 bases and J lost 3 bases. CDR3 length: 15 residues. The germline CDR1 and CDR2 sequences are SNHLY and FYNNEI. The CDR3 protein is CASRTGTSETDTQYF. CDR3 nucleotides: TGTGCCAGCAGGACCGGGACTAGCGAAACAGATACGCAGTATTTT.

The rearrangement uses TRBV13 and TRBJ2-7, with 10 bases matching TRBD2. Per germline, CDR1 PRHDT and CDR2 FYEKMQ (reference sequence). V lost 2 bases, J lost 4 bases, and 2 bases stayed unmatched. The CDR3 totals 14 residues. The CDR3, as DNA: TGTGCCAGCAGCTTAACTAGCGGGACATACGAGCAGTACTTC. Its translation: CASSLTSGTYEQYF.

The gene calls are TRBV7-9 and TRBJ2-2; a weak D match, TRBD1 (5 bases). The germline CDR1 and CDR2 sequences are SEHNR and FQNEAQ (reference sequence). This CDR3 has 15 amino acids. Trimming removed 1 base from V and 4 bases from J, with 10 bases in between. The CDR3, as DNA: TGTGCCAGCAGCTTAGGGCAGGGCATCACCGGGGAGCTGTTTTTT. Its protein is CASSLGQGITGELFF.

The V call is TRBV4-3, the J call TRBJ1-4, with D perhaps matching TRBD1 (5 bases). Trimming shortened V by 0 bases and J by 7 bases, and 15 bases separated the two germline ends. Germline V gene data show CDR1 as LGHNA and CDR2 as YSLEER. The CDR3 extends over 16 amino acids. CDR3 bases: TGCGCCAGCAGCCAAGATCATCAGGGTGCAAGTGAAAAACTGTTTTTT. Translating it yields CASSQDHQGASEKLFF.

Here the CDR3 DNA reads TGTGCCAGCAGTGACTCGTCTAACGGGGAGCTGTTTTTT. Amino acid sequence: CASSDSSNGELFF. The chain recombines TRBV6-4 with TRBJ2-2; D gene unclear. Trimming left V 0 bases short and J 7 bases short, with 6 bases between. The CDR3 contains 13 residues. Germline CDR1 MRHNA, CDR2 SNTAGT.

The CDR3 is CASSLVGRTGAFHEQYF. For the CDR3, the DNA is TGTGCCAGCAGTCTAGTAGGGCGGACAGGGGCTTTCCACGAGCAGTACTTC. The chain uses TRBV28 and TRBJ2-7, with TRBD1 matching 9 bases. Germline CDR1 and CDR2: MDHEN and SYDVKM. The CDR3 spans 17 residues. Trimming removed 5 bases from V and 5 bases from J; junction bases left unmatched: 16.

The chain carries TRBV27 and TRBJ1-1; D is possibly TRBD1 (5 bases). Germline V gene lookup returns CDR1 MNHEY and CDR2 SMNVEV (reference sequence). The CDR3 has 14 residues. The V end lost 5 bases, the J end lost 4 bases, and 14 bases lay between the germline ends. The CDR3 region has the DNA TGTGCCAGCAGTCAGATCGACAGAATCACTGAAGCTTTCTTT. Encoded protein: CASSQIDRITEAFF.

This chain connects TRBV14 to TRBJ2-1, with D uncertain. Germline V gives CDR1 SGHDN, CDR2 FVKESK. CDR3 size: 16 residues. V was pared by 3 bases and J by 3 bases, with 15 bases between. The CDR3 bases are TGTGCCAGCAGCCACCCCTCCGGGTCCCACTACAATGAGCAGTTCTTC. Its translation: CASSHPSGSHYNEQFF.

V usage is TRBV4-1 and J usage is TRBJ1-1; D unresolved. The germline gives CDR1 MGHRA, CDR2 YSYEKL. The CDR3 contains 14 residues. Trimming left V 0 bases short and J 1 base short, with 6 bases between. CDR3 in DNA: TGCGCCAGCAGCCAAGAGGGCAGGAACACTGAAGCTTTCTTT. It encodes CASSQEGRNTEAFF.

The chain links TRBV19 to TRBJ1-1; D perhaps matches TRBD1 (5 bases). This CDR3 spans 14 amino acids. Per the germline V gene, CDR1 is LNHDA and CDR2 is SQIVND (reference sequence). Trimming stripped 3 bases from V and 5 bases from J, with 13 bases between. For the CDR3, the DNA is TGTGCCAGTAGTATGTCCTATCGGGGGACTGAAGCTTTCTTT. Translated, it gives CASSMSYRGTEAFF.

The CDR3 here is CAWGGVGWKNTEAFF. The CDR3 region has the DNA TGTGCCTGGGGGGGGGTAGGGTGGAAGAACACTGAAGCTTTCTTT. J is TRBJ1-1 and V is TRBV30; a possible D gene is TRBD1 (5 bases). With 5 bases removed from V and 1 base from J, the gap between germline ends came to 17 bases. The CDR3 sequence is 15 residues long. Per germline, CDR1 GTSNPN and CDR2 SVGIG (reference sequence).

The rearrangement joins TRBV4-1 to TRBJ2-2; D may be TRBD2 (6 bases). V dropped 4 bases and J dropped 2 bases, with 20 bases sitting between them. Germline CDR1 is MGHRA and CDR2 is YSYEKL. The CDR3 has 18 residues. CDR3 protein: CASSPPGGLSSNTGELFF. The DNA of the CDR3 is TGCGCCAGCAGCCCCCCCGGGGGATTAAGCAGCAACACCGGGGAGCTGTTTTTT.

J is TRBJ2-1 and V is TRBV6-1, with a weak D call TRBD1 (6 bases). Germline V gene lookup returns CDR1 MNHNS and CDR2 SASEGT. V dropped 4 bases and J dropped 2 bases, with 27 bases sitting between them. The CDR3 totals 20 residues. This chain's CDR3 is CASSGSGDGDLVFPYNEQFF. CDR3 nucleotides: TGTGCCAGCAGTGGTTCAGGGGATGGGGACCTCGTTTTTCCCTACAATGAGCAGTTCTTC.

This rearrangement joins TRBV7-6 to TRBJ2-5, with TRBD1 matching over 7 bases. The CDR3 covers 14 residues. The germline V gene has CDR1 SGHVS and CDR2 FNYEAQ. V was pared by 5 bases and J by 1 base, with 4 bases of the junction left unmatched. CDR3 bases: TGTGCCAGCAGCGGGTGGGACAGCCAAGAGACCCAGTACTTC. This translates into CASSGWDSQETQYF.

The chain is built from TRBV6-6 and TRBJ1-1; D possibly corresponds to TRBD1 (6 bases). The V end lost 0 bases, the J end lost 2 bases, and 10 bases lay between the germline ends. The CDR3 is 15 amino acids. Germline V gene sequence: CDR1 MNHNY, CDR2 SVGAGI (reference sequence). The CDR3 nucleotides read TGTGCCAGCAGTTACTCGACAGGAGCTAACACTGAAGCTTTCTTT. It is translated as CASSYSTGANTEAFF.

CDR3 sequence (DNA): TGTGCCTGGGCCGGGGGCTCTGGGGCCAACGTCCTGACTTTC. Its protein product is CAWAGGSGANVLTF. V usage is TRBV30 and J usage is TRBJ2-6; tentative D call: TRBD2 (6 bases). Per germline, CDR1 GTSNPN and CDR2 SVGIG (reference sequence). CDR3 length: 14 residues. The ends were cut back, 5 bases at V and 0 bases at J, with 8 bases in the middle. The variable domain in full, completed from reference TRBV30 and TRBJ2-6, reads SQTIHQWPATLVQPVGSPLSLECTVEGTSNPNLYWYRQAAGRGLQLLFYSVGIGQISSEVPQNLSASRPQDRQFILSSKKLLLSDSGFYLCAWAGGSGANVLTFGAGSRLTVL.

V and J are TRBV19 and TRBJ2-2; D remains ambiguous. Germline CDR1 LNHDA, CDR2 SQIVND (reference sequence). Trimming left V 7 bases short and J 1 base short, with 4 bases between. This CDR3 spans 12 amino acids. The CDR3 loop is CASTRNTGELFF. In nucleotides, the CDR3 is TGTGCCAGTACGCGGAACACCGGGGAGCTGTTTTTT.